This TCR beta chain was identified in a study of CD8+ T cells in alopecia areata. Study-wide results and limits: The study found higher clonality in lesional than normal scalp, especially in alopecia totalis/universalis.

This clone occurred a few times. Its matching antigen is unknown. Alopecia areata patients provided lesional scalp punch biopsies and peripheral blood, both collected for the study. Extraction and reverse transcription of RNA yielded cDNA as the sequencing template. Clones were sequenced by immunoSEQ multiplex PCR, and TCRdb holds only the in-frame ones, with some missing. The sample contains about 140,000 clones, 45% to 60% of which appear only once. The CDR3 covers 14 residues. Per the germline V gene, CDR1 is GTSNPN and CDR2 is SVGIG (reference sequence). V was cut by 3 bases and J by 7 bases, with 18 bases left in between.

This chain uses TRBV30 with TRBJ2-5, with D tentatively TRBD1 or TRBD2 (5 bases each). The material sequenced was CD4+ T cells sorted from blood, taken at week 0. The sequence was obtained from a human donor with alopecia areata. CDR3 bases: TGTGCCTGGAGAGCTGGGACCGTTGGAGGGACCCAGTACTTC. Amino acids: CAWRAGTVGGTQYF. Combining the CDR3 with reference TRBV30 and TRBJ2-5 gives the whole variable domain SQTIHQWPATLVQPVGSPLSLECTVEGTSNPNLYWYRQAAGRGLQLLFYSVGIGQISSEVPQNLSASRPQDRQFILSSKKLLLSDSGFYLCAWRAGTVGGTQYFGPGTRLLVL.